A selection of T cell receptor beta chains follows, all from one sample in a study of CD8+ T cells in alopecia areata. The assay was immunoSEQ multiplex PCR, and TCRdb's table has in-frame clones only and misses some. The sample gives fewer than 200,000 clones, around three fifths of which show up once; 14% to 15% is in the top ten. Sequenced material: CD4+ T cells sorted from blood, taken at week 0. These TCRs come from a human donor with alopecia areata. The CDR3 runs from the conserved cysteine through the conserved F or W. The D gene is left open where the match is weak. Only part of the rows carry a size: once, few, many, or a class if the clone is expanded.

cdr3_aa: CASSPVSAADTQYF
cdr3_nt: TGTGCCAGCAGTCCCGTGAGCGCAGCGGATACGCAGTATTTT
clone_size: few
d_call: .
j_call: TRBJ2-3
v_call: TRBV6-1

cdr3_aa: CAHRGTDTQYF
cdr3_nt: TGTGCCCACAGGGGCACAGATACGCAGTATTTT
clone_size: .
d_call: .
j_call: TRBJ2-3
v_call: TRBV6-1

cdr3_aa: CAWTGGLTRLSYGANVLTF
cdr3_nt: TGTGCCTGGACCGGGGGTCTAACCCGTCTGAGTTATGGGGCCAACGTCCTGACTTTC
clone_size: few
d_call: .
j_call: TRBJ2-6
v_call: TRBV30

cdr3_aa: CASSDERAEAFF
cdr3_nt: TGTGCCAGCAGTGATGAGAGGGCTGAAGCTTTCTTT
clone_size: .
d_call: .
j_call: TRBJ1-1
v_call: TRBV2

cdr3_aa: CSVVALAGGDTQYF
cdr3_nt: TGCAGCGTTGTGGCTCTAGCGGGAGGAGATACGCAGTATTTT
clone_size: .
d_call: TRBD2
j_call: TRBJ2-3
v_call: TRBV29-1

cdr3_aa: CASSRGGNQPQHF
cdr3_nt: TGTGCCAGCAGCCGGGGTGGCAATCAGCCCCAGCATTTT
clone_size: .
d_call: .
j_call: TRBJ1-5
v_call: TRBV14

cdr3_aa: CASSQGQVSNQPQHF
cdr3_nt: TGTGCCAGCAGCCAAGGACAGGTTAGCAATCAGCCCCAGCATTTT
clone_size: .
d_call: .
j_call: TRBJ1-5
v_call: TRBV4-2

cdr3_aa: CSVERGRSEAFF
cdr3_nt: TGCAGCGTTGAGAGGGGGCGATCTGAAGCTTTCTTT
clone_size: once
d_call: TRBD1
j_call: TRBJ1-1
v_call: TRBV29-1

cdr3_aa: CASSLDREYGYTF
cdr3_nt: TGCGCCAGCAGCTTGGACAGGGAGTATGGCTACACCTTC
clone_size: .
d_call: .
j_call: TRBJ1-2
v_call: TRBV5-1

cdr3_aa: CSVDGQGGSNTEAFF
cdr3_nt: TGCAGCGTTGACGGACAGGGGGGATCTAACACTGAAGCTTTCTTT
clone_size: .
d_call: TRBD1
j_call: TRBJ1-1
v_call: TRBV29-1

cdr3_aa: CASSPGRSSYEQYF
cdr3_nt: TGTGCCAGCTCACCGGGACGGAGCTCCTACGAGCAGTACTTC
clone_size: few
d_call: .
j_call: TRBJ2-7
v_call: TRBV18

cdr3_aa: CASSKDPYEQYF
cdr3_nt: TGTGCCAGTAGTAAAGACCCCTACGAGCAGTACTTC
clone_size: .
d_call: .
j_call: TRBJ2-7
v_call: TRBV19

cdr3_aa: CSVGTGTGETQYF
cdr3_nt: TGCAGCGTGGGGACAGGGACGGGTGAGACCCAGTACTTC
clone_size: few
d_call: TRBD1
j_call: TRBJ2-5
v_call: TRBV29-1

cdr3_aa: CASSSDPGTVSYEQYF
cdr3_nt: TGCGCCAGCAGCTCGGACCCCGGGACAGTCTCCTACGAGCAGTACTTC
clone_size: .
d_call: TRBD1
j_call: TRBJ2-7
v_call: TRBV5-1

cdr3_aa: CSVEVGPVAGVRGYTF
cdr3_nt: TGCAGCGTTGAAGTGGGGCCCGTGGCTGGAGTCAGGGGCTACACCTTC
clone_size: .
d_call: .
j_call: TRBJ1-2
v_call: TRBV29-1

cdr3_aa: CASSLERVLVTEAFF
cdr3_nt: TGTGCCAGCAGCTTAGAGCGTGTCCTGGTCACTGAAGCTTTCTTT
clone_size: .
d_call: .
j_call: TRBJ1-1
v_call: TRBV7-9

cdr3_aa: CSGGQLHEQFF
cdr3_nt: TGCAGCGGGGGACAGTTGCATGAGCAGTTCTTC
clone_size: .
d_call: TRBD1
j_call: TRBJ2-1
v_call: TRBV29-1

cdr3_aa: CASDRARGAGNTIYF
cdr3_nt: TGTGCCAGCGACCGCGCGAGGGGCGCAGGAAACACCATATATTTT
clone_size: .
d_call: .
j_call: TRBJ1-3
v_call: TRBV6-1

cdr3_aa: CASSQKLGPDYEQYF
cdr3_nt: TGCGCCAGCAGCCAAAAATTGGGCCCGGACTACGAGCAGTACTTC
clone_size: .
d_call: .
j_call: TRBJ2-7
v_call: TRBV4-1

cdr3_aa: CASSLSGSNTGELFF
cdr3_nt: TGCGCCAGCAGCTTGTCCGGATCGAACACCGGGGAGCTGTTTTTT
clone_size: .
d_call: .
j_call: TRBJ2-2
v_call: TRBV5-1

cdr3_aa: CASSLGHGTYEQYF
cdr3_nt: TGCGCCAGCAGCTTGGGCCACGGGACCTACGAGCAGTACTTC
clone_size: few
d_call: .
j_call: TRBJ2-7
v_call: TRBV5-1

cdr3_aa: CASSSYTGTQYF
cdr3_nt: TGTGCCAGCAGTTCTTATACAGGGACCCAGTACTTC
clone_size: .
d_call: .
j_call: TRBJ2-5
v_call: TRBV2

cdr3_aa: CASSLGGQDYGYTF
cdr3_nt: TGTGCCAGCAGCTTGGGGGGACAGGACTATGGCTACACCTTC
clone_size: few
d_call: TRBD1
j_call: TRBJ1-2
v_call: TRBV5-6

cdr3_aa: CASNNPGYNEQFF
cdr3_nt: TGTGCCAGCAACAACCCAGGATACAATGAGCAGTTCTTC
clone_size: few
d_call: .
j_call: TRBJ2-1
v_call: TRBV6-1

cdr3_aa: CASSVGGQGRNEQFF
cdr3_nt: TGTGCCAGCAGCGTAGGGGGACAGGGGAGGAATGAGCAGTTCTTC
clone_size: .
d_call: TRBD1
j_call: TRBJ2-1
v_call: TRBV9

cdr3_aa: CAWSEGPGELFF
cdr3_nt: TGTGCCTGGAGTGAAGGTCCCGGGGAGCTGTTTTTT
clone_size: few
d_call: .
j_call: TRBJ2-2
v_call: TRBV30

cdr3_aa: CASSYSGLQYF
cdr3_nt: TGTGCCAGCAGTTACTCCGGACTTCAGTACTTC
clone_size: .
d_call: .
j_call: TRBJ2-4
v_call: TRBV6-5